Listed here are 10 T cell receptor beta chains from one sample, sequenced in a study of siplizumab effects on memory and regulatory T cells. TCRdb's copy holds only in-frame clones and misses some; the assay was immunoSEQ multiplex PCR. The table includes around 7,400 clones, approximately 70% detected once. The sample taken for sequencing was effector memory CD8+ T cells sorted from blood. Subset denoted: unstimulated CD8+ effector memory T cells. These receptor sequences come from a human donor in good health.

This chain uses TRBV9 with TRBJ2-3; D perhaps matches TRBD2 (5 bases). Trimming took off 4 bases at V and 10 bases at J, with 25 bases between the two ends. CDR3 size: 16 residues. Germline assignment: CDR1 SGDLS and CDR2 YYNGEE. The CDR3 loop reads CASSPLMDRTVRAQYF. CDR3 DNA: TGTGCCAGCAGCCCCCTTATGGACCGGACTGTGCGTGCGCAGTATTTT.

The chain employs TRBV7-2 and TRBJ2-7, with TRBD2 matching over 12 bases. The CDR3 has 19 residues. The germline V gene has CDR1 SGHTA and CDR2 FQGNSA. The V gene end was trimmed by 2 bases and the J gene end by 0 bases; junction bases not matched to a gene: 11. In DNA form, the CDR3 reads TGTGCCAGCAGCTTAACTGCATCCGGGACTAGCGGGTTCTCCTACGAGCAGTACTTC. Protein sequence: CASSLTASGTSGFSYEQYF.

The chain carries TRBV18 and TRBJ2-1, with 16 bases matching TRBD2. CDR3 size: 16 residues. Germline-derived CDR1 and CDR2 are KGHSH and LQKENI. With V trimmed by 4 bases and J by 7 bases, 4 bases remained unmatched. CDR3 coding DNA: TGTGCCAGCTCACTACCGGGACTAGCGGGAGGGAATGAGCAGTTCTTC. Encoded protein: CASSLPGLAGGNEQFF.

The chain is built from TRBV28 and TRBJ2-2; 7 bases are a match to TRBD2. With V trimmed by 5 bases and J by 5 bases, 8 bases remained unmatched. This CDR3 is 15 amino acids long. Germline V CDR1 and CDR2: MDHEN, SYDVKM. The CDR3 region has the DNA TGTGCCAGCAGTCCAAGCGGGATGGCGACCGGGGAGCTGTTTTTT. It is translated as CASSPSGMATGELFF.

CDR3 amino acids: CASSPPTPRTTDTQYF. DNA of the CDR3: TGTGCCAGCAGCCCTCCGACCCCAAGGACCACAGATACGCAGTATTTT. The chain couples TRBV7-9 to TRBJ2-3, with unresolved D. This CDR3 is 16 amino acids long. CDR1 and CDR2 (germline): SEHNR, FQNEAQ (reference sequence). V gave up 5 bases and J gave up 2 bases, with 17 bases separating them.

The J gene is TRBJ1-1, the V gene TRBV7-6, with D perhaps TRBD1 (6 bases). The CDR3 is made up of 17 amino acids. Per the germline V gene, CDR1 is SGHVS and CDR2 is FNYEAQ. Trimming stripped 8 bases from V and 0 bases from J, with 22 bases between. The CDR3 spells CASLGDAEQGLNTEAFF. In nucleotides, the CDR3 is TGTGCCAGCCTGGGTGATGCGGAACAGGGATTGAACACTGAAGCTTTCTTT.

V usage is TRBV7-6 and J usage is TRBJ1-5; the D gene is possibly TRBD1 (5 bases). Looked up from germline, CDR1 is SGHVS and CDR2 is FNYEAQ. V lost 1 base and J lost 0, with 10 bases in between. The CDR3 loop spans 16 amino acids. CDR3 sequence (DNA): TGTGCCAGCAGCTTAGGCCGGGGGATTAGCAATCAGCCCCAGCATTTT. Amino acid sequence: CASSLGRGISNQPQHF.

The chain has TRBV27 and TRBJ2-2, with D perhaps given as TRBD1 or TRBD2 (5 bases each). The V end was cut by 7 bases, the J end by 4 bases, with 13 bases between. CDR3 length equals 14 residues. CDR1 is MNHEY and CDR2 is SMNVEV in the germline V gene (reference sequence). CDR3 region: CASTLAGGTGELFF. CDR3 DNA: TGTGCCAGCACCCTTGCTGGGGGCACCGGGGAGCTGTTTTTT.

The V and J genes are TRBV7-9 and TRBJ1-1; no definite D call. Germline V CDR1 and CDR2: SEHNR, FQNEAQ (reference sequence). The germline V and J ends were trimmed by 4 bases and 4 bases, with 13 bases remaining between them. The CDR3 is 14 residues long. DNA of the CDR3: TGTGCCAGCAGCTCGGCGCCTCGGCTCACTGAAGCTTTCTTT. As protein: CASSSAPRLTEAFF.

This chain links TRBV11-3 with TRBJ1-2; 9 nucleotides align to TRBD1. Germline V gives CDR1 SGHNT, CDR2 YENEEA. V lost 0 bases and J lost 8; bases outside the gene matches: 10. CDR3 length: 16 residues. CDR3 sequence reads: CASSLDPGPGQGGYTF. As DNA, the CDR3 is TGTGCCAGCAGCTTAGATCCAGGCCCGGGACAGGGCGGCTACACCTTC.